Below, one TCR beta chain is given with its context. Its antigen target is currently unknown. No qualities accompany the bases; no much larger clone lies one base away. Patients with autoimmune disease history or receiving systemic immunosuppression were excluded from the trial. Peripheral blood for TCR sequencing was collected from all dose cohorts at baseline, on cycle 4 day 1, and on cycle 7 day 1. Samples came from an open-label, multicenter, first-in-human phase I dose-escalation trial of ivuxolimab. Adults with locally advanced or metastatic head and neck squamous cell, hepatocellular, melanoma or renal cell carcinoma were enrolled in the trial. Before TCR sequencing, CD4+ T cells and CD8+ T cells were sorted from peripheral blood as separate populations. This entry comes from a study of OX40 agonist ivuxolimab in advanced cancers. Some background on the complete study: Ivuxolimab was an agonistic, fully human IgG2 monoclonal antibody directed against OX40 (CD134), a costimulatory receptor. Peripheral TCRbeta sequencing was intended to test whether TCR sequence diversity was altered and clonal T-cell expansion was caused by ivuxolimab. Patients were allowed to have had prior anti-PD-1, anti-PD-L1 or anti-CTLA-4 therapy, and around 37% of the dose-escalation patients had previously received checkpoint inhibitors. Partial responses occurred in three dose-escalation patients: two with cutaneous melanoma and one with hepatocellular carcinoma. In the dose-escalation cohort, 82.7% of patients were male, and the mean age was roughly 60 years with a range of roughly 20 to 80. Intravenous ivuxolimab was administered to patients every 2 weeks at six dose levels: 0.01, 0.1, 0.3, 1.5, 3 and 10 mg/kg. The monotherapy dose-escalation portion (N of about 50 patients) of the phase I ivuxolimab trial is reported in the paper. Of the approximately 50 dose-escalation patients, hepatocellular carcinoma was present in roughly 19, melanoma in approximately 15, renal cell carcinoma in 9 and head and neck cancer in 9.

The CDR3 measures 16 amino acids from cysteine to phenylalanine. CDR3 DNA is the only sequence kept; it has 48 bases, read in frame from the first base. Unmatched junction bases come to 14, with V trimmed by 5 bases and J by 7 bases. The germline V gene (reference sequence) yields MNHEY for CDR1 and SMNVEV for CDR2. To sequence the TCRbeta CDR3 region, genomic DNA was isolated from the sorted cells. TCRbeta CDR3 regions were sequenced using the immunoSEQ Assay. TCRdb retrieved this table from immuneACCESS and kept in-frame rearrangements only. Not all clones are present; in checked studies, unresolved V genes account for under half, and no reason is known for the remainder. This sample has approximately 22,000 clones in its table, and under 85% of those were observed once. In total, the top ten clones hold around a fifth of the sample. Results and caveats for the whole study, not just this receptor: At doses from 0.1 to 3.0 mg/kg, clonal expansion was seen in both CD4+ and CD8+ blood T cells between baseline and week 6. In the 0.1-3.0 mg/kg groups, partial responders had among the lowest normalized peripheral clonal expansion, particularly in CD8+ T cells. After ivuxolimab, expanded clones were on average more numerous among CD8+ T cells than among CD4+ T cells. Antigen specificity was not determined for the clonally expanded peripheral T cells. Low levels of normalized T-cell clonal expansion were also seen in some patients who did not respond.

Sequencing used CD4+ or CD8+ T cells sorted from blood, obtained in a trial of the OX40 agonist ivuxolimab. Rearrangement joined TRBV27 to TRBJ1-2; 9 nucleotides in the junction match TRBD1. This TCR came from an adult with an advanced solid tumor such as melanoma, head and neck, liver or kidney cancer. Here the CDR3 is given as CASSLLGGDREVGYTF. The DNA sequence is TGTGCCAGCAGTCTCCTGGGAGGGGACAGGGAGGTTGGCTACACCTTC.